This T cell receptor (beta chain) was captured by sequencing in a study of beta chain features in type 1 diabetes. General study results and limits: People with Type 1 diabetes carried modestly yet significantly shorter TCRB CDR3s in all four CD4+ subsets.

This CDR3 spans 18 amino acids. Germline loops: CDR1 SGHRS, CDR2 YFSETQ. V lost 3 bases, J lost 10 bases, and 16 bases stayed unmatched. The authors reverse transcribed all of the isolated RNA, so sequencing captured expressed TCRB transcripts. Generated by immunoSEQ multiplex PCR, the TCRdb table keeps only in-frame clones and is missing some. The sample carries tens of thousands of clones, around 63% recorded once. A note on this clone: The antigen remains unidentified.

The V and J genes are TRBV5-1 and TRBJ1-6; TRBD1 matches 10 bases. The material sequenced was Tregs from blood. The source of this sequence is a man aged 30 to 45 with type 1 diabetes. Some clones in this sample may be carry-over from other donors' samples. This CDR3 reads CASSSSGTGVSQGSPLHF. CDR3 sequence (DNA): TGCGCCAGCAGCTCCTCCGGGACAGGGGTCAGCCAAGGATCACCCCTCCACTTT.